One and the same sample provided the 13 T cell receptor beta chains below, sequenced in a study of low-dose radiotherapy and immunotherapy resistance in tumors. Priming of first-strand cDNA relied on TRAV- and TRBV-specific primers (covering alpha and beta chains). TCRs were amplified for roughly 20 PCR cycles with a constant-region primer and V-primer adapter. TCRdb ran MiXCR on the reads and lists one entry per CDR3 protein. The sample lists 11,000 to 15,000 distinct CDR3 sequences, roughly half occurring once. The receptors shown here come from a human donor with advanced metastatic prostate, ovarian, gallbladder or colorectal cancer (not recorded which). This table probably holds off-target reads from a library built for another chain.

The chain combines TRBV7-2 with TRBJ2-5; D is ambiguous. The CDR3 is 12 residues long. The germline V gene encodes CDR1 SGHTA and CDR2 FQGNSA. Trimming removed 2 bases from V and 5 bases from J, with 6 bases in between. Written as DNA, the CDR3 is TGTGCCAGCAGCTTAACCCTCGAGACCCAGTACTTC. Its protein product is CASSLTLETQYF.

This clonotype was seen a few times. This chain joins TRBV19 and TRBJ2-7, with 9 positions matching TRBD1. The CDR3 runs 12 residues. Germline assignment: CDR1 LNHDA and CDR2 SQIVND (reference sequence). The ends lost 6 bases at V and 13 bases at J; junction bases unmatched: 10. CDR3: CASRGPGQGAYF. DNA of the CDR3: TGTGCCAGTAGGGGGCCGGGACAGGGCGCCTACTTC.

This clonotype occurred a few times. The rearrangement joins TRBV28 to TRBJ2-1; 10 nucleotides line up with TRBD1. This CDR3 has 23 amino acids. The V gene's germline CDR1 is MDHEN and CDR2 SYDVKM. V dropped 4 bases and J dropped 2; count of bases not matched to a gene: 26. CDR3 DNA: TGTGCCAGCAGTTCGGGGGACAGGGGACACCTGGCAATGTCGCAACGGACCTACAATGAGCAGTTCTTC. It encodes CASSSGDRGHLAMSQRTYNEQFF.

The rearrangement joins TRBV28 to TRBJ1-1; D is ambiguous. CDR1 is MDHEN and CDR2 is SYDVKM in the germline V gene. V was clipped by 3 bases and J by 2 bases, with 10 bases between them. The CDR3 totals 14 residues. The CDR3 bases are TGTGCCAGCAGTTTCACGAGAATAAACACTGAAGCTTTCTTT. It specifies CASSFTRINTEAFF.

The chain uses TRBV12-3 or TRBV12-4 and TRBJ2-6, with D possibly called TRBD1 or TRBD2 (6 bases each). Deletions cut 2 bases from V and 4 bases from J, with 9 bases between. The CDR3 has 15 residues. This CDR3 reads CASSLRGAGANVLTF. The CDR3 nucleotides are TGTGCCAGCAGTTTAAGGGGGGCCGGGGCCAACGTCCTGACTTTC.

The chain recombines TRBV11-2 with TRBJ1-2; 10 nucleotides match TRBD1. The CDR3 sequence is 14 residues long. The ends lost 5 bases at V and 6 bases at J; junction bases unmatched: 6. Germline V gene lookup returns CDR1 SGHAT and CDR2 FQNNGV. This chain's CDR3 is CASSPDRGQNGYTF. The CDR3 DNA reads as TGTGCCAGCAGCCCAGACAGGGGGCAGAATGGCTACACCTTC.

J is TRBJ1-1 and V is TRBV7-3, with 8 bases identical to TRBD1. V lost 4 bases to trimming and J lost 5 bases; unmatched junction nucleotides: 3. The V gene's germline CDR1 is SGHTA and CDR2 FQGTGA. The CDR3 runs 13 residues. CDR3: CASSSNRGTEAFF. The CDR3 DNA is TGTGCCAGCAGCTCAAACAGGGGGACTGAAGCTTTCTTT.

The V gene is TRBV5-1, the J gene TRBJ1-1; 11 nucleotides line up with TRBD1. The V gene end was trimmed by 3 bases and the J gene end by 4 bases; junction bases not matched to a gene: 5. Per the germline V gene, CDR1 is SGHRS and CDR2 is YFSETQ. The CDR3 spans 15 residues. CDR3 DNA: TGCGCCAGCAGCTCCGCCGGGACAGGGGGCACTGAAGCTTTCTTT. Encoded protein: CASSSAGTGGTEAFF.

This rearrangement joins TRBV5-1 to TRBJ2-7; no definite D call. The V and J ends lost 4 bases and 4 bases respectively, with 15 bases between them. The CDR3 runs to 14 residues. Germline V gene lookup returns CDR1 SGHRS and CDR2 YFSETQ. The CDR3 loop reads CASSPSTGVYEQYF. CDR3 in DNA: TGCGCCAGCAGCCCGAGTACCGGCGTATACGAGCAGTACTTC.

This clonotype was counted between two and nine times. This sequence joins TRBV28 and TRBJ2-2; D ambiguous. CDR1 and CDR2 (germline): MDHEN, SYDVKM. Trimming removed 3 bases at V and 5 bases at J, with 4 bases between. This CDR3 has 12 residues. In DNA form, the CDR3 reads TGTGCCAGCAGTTTGGGTACCGGGGAGCTGTTTTTT. It yields the protein CASSLGTGELFF.

This clonotype was counted a few times. This sequence joins TRBV28 and TRBJ1-5; D may be TRBD1 (5 bases). The germline CDR1 and CDR2 sequences are MDHEN and SYDVKM. The CDR3 sequence is 14 residues long. The V and J ends lost 6 bases and 5 bases respectively, with 14 bases between them. CDR3 coding DNA: TGTGCCAGCAGGCGGCAGGGTGCCCATCAGCCCCAGCATTTT. Protein: CASRRQGAHQPQHF. Using reference TRBV28 and TRBJ1-5 for the parts outside the CDR3, the full variable domain is DVKVTQSSRYLVKRTGEKVFLECVQDMDHENMFWYRQDPGLGLRLIYFSYDVKMKEKGDIPEGYSVSREKKERFSLILESASTNQTSMYLCASRRQGAHQPQHFGDGTRLSIL.

The sample holds a few counts of this clonotype. The chain combines TRBV28 with TRBJ2-5; TRBD1 aligns across 11 bases. Germline V CDR1 and CDR2: MDHEN, SYDVKM. J lost 7 bases, V lost 5 bases, and 12 bases had no gene match. The CDR3 has 16 amino acids. The CDR3 spells CASSPYGDRGAGTQYF. CDR3 in DNA: TGTGCCAGCAGTCCATACGGGGACAGGGGGGCAGGGACCCAGTACTTC.

The rearrangement links TRBV20-1 to TRBJ2-7, with D uncertain. Trimming removed 2 bases at V and 3 bases at J, with 14 bases between. In germline, CDR1 is DFQATT, CDR2 SNEGSKA (reference sequence). The CDR3 has 14 amino acids. CDR3 loop: CSARQTQGLYEQYF. CDR3 nucleotide sequence: TGCAGTGCTAGACAGACTCAAGGGCTCTACGAGCAGTACTTC.